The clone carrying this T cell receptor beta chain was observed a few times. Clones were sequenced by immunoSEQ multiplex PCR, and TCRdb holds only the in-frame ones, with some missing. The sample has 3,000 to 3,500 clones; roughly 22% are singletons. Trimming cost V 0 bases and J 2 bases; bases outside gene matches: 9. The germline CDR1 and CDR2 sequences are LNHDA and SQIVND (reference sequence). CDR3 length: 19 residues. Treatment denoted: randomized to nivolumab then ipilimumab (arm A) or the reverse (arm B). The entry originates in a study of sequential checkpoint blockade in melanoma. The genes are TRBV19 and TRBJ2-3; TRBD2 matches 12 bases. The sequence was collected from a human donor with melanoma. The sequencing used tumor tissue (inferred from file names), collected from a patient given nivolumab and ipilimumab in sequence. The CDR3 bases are TGTGCCAGTAGTATAGATTCCCTCGGACTAGCGGGATACACAGATACGCAGTATTTT. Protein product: CASSIDSLGLAGYTDTQYF.